Listed here are 20 T cell receptor beta chains from one sample, sequenced in a study of cytomegalovirus exposure and HLA in healthy donors. Researchers ran the PCR with 60 Vbeta and 13 Jbeta primers. Only in-frame clones appear in the TCRdb table, and some are missing; sequencing was by immunoSEQ multiplex PCR. Among about 170,000 clones listed, roughly 70% were seen once. The material sequenced was PBMCs. The receptors originated from a girl between 10 and 17 years old in good health and CMV-seronegative.

This clone has just one count. J is TRBJ1-2 and V is TRBV27; 12 bases align to TRBD1. CDR1 is MNHEY and CDR2 is SMNVEV in the germline V gene (reference sequence). This CDR3 spans 17 amino acids. V was clipped by 4 bases and J by 4 bases; unmatched bases: 10. DNA for the CDR3: TGTGCCAGCAGTTCGGGACAGGGGGCGAGGGCTGGCTATGGCTACACCTTC. Translating gives CASSSGQGARAGYGYTF.

This clone was picked up one time. The chain has TRBV19 and TRBJ1-1; D is unclear. The germline gives CDR1 LNHDA, CDR2 SQIVND (reference sequence). V was shortened by 5 bases and J by 0 bases, with 13 bases between the two germline ends. There are 15 residues in the CDR3. The CDR3 DNA reads as TGTGCCAGTAGTGACGCGGAACGGGTGAACACTGAAGCTTTCTTT. Amino acids: CASSDAERVNTEAFF.

This clone was observed a few times. The chain combines TRBV18 with TRBJ1-4, with a possible D match to TRBD1 (6 bases). Germline V gives CDR1 KGHSH, CDR2 LQKENI. The CDR3 length is 15 residues. The germline V and J ends were trimmed by 1 base and 3 bases, with 9 bases remaining between them. CDR3 protein: CASSPRTDSNEKLFF. For the CDR3, the DNA is TGTGCCAGCTCACCACGGACAGATTCTAATGAAAAACTGTTTTTT.

The CDR3 here is CASSRGTSGAPPQYF. The CDR3 DNA follows: TGTGCCAGCAGCCGAGGGACTAGCGGGGCCCCTCCCCAGTACTTC. The V call is TRBV5-4, the J call TRBJ2-5, with 13 bases aligning to TRBD2. Per the germline V gene, CDR1 is SGHNT and CDR2 is YYREEE (reference sequence). This CDR3 region has 15 residues. The V and J ends lost 4 bases and 9 bases, in that order; junction bases with no gene match: 9.

V is TRBV13 and J is TRBJ1-6, with 9 bases matching TRBD1. Germline V gene sequence: CDR1 PRHDT, CDR2 FYEKMQ (reference sequence). Trimming took 0 bases from V and 5 from J; bases not matched to a gene: 2. This CDR3 contains 16 residues. This chain's CDR3 is CASSLGTGGNNSPLHF. CDR3 sequence (DNA): TGTGCCAGCAGCTTAGGGACAGGGGGAAATAATTCACCCCTCCACTTT.

J is TRBJ1-5 and V is TRBV27; D perhaps matches TRBD1 (5 bases). The V end was cut by 3 bases, the J end by 6 bases, with 9 bases between. The CDR3 is 13 amino acids. CDR1 is MNHEY and CDR2 is SMNVEV in the germline V gene (reference sequence). CDR3 sequence (DNA): TGTGCCAGCAGTTTGGGGGGTAGTCAGCCCCAGCATTTT. Translated, it gives CASSLGGSQPQHF.

The V call is TRBV5-6, the J call TRBJ1-4; TRBD1 might be the D (6 bases). Trimming stripped 3 bases from V and 0 bases from J, with 12 bases between. The CDR3 runs 16 residues. The germline CDR1 and CDR2 sequences are SGHDT and YYEEEE. The CDR3 DNA sequence: TGTGCCAGCAGCTACAGGGTAATTCCAACTAATGAAAAACTGTTTTTT. It encodes CASSYRVIPTNEKLFF. The full variable domain, in which reference TRBV5-6 and TRBJ1-4 provide the parts outside the CDR3, is DAGVTQSPTHLIKTRGQQVTLRCSPKSGHDTVSWYQQALGQGPQFIFQYYEEEERQRGNFPDRFSGHQFPNYSSELNVNALLLGDSALYLCASSYRVIPTNEKLFFGSGTQLSVL.

This clone has only a few counts. V is TRBV5-6 and J is TRBJ1-1; D might be TRBD1 (5 bases). Germline V gives CDR1 SGHDT, CDR2 YYEEEE. The CDR3 sequence is 16 residues long. V was trimmed by 6 bases and J by 2 bases, leaving 20 bases between them. The CDR3 sequence is CASTRLIKQVNTEAFF. In DNA, the CDR3 is TGTGCCAGCACCCGCTTAATTAAACAGGTAAACACTGAAGCTTTCTTT. The full variable domain, with the rest looked up from reference TRBV5-6 and TRBJ1-1, is DAGVTQSPTHLIKTRGQQVTLRCSPKSGHDTVSWYQQALGQGPQFIFQYYEEEERQRGNFPDRFSGHQFPNYSSELNVNALLLGDSALYLCASTRLIKQVNTEAFFGQGTRLTVV.

The V call is TRBV5-6, the J call TRBJ1-4, with D perhaps TRBD1 (5 bases). The CDR3 sequence is 15 residues long. V gave up 1 base and J gave up 6 bases, with 13 bases separating them. Germline CDR1 SGHDT, CDR2 YYEEEE. The CDR3: CASSLRPGAYEKLFF. CDR3 DNA: TGTGCCAGCAGCTTGAGGCCTGGGGCCTATGAAAAACTGTTTTTT.

The CDR3 protein is CASSLDLAVQETQYF. The DNA for the CDR3 is TGCGCCAGCAGCTTGGACCTAGCGGTTCAAGAGACCCAGTACTTC. This chain uses TRBV5-1 with TRBJ2-5, with 7 positions matching TRBD2. From germline, CDR1 is SGHRS and CDR2 YFSETQ. V shed 0 bases and J 2 bases; nucleotides not matched to a gene: 4. The CDR3 contains 15 residues.

V is TRBV15 and J is TRBJ2-7; 7 nucleotides match TRBD1. The length of the CDR3 is 14 residues. J lost 4 bases, V lost 4 bases, and 7 bases had no gene match. CDR1 LNHNV and CDR2 YYDKDF come from the germline V gene (reference sequence). Here the CDR3 DNA reads TGTGCCACCAGCAAAAGGGACAGCGAATACGAGCAGTACTTC. Translating it yields CATSKRDSEYEQYF.

The chain links TRBV18 to TRBJ2-1, with D maybe TRBD2 (7 bases). Germline V gene sequence: CDR1 KGHSH, CDR2 LQKENI. This CDR3 is 14 amino acids long. V was clipped by 3 bases and J by 9 bases, with 15 bases between them. CDR3 sequence (DNA): TGTGCCAGCTCACCTCCCGGGGGGCAGCGTGAGCAGTTCTTC. It yields the protein CASSPPGGQREQFF.

CDR3 sequence (DNA): TGCGCCAGCAGCTTGGTCGGGATCGCGGGGGGGAACACTGAAGCTTTCTTT. Translated: CASSLVGIAGGNTEAFF. The chain carries TRBV5-1 and TRBJ1-1; a possible D gene is TRBD1 (5 bases). The CDR3 is 17 amino acids. V shed 0 bases and J shed 1 base, with 16 bases lying between them. Germline V CDR1 and CDR2: SGHRS, YFSETQ.

This clone was counted between two and nine times. The sample holds other DNA sequences that translate to the same CDR3. V gene TRBV5-6 combines with J gene TRBJ1-5, with TRBD1 matching 10 bases. Germline V gene data show CDR1 as SGHDT and CDR2 as YYEEEE. The CDR3 has 14 residues. V gave up 3 bases and J gave up 7 bases; unmatched junction bases: 4. CDR3 coding DNA: TGTGCCAGCAGCTCCGGGACAGGGGTACAGCCCCAGCATTTT. Its translation is CASSSGTGVQPQHF.

V usage is TRBV5-6 and J usage is TRBJ1-1, with D possibly being TRBD1 (6 bases). From germline, CDR1 is SGHDT and CDR2 YYEEEE. This CDR3 has 15 residues. V was cut by 0 bases and J by 1 base, with 10 bases left in between. This chain's CDR3 is CASSLGGGPNTEAFF. The CDR3, as DNA: TGTGCCAGCAGCTTGGGCGGGGGGCCGAACACTGAAGCTTTCTTT.

The rearrangement joins TRBV11-2 to TRBJ2-1, with TRBD2 matching 7 bases. The CDR3 loop spans 15 amino acids. Germline loops: CDR1 SGHAT, CDR2 FQNNGV. V gave up 5 bases and J gave up 4 bases; unmatched junction bases: 8. The CDR3 sequence: CASSPGRGTYNEQFF. The CDR3 DNA sequence: TGTGCCAGCAGCCCGGGGAGGGGAACTTACAATGAGCAGTTCTTC.

This clone came up once. The V call is TRBV5-6, the J call TRBJ1-1, with a weak D call TRBD1 (5 bases). Germline CDR1 reads SGHDT; CDR2 reads YYEEEE. Trimming pared 0 bases from V and 8 bases from J, leaving 11 bases between. The CDR3 sequence is 13 residues long. The DNA of the CDR3 is TGTGCCAGCAGCTTGGGCCTTGGGGCGGAAGCTTTCTTT. Protein product: CASSLGLGAEAFF.

CDR3 residues: CSVEDRVAGGLETQYF. CDR3 DNA: TGCAGCGTTGAAGATCGAGTTGCAGGGGGCCTGGAGACCCAGTACTTC. The J gene is TRBJ2-5, the V gene TRBV29-1, with 8 bases identical to TRBD1. Germline CDR1 is SQVTM and CDR2 is ANQGSEA. Trimming removed 0 bases from V and 5 bases from J; junction bases left unmatched: 11. The CDR3 has 16 residues.

The genes are TRBV5-1 and TRBJ2-1; 7 positions agree with TRBD1. The germline V gene encodes CDR1 SGHRS and CDR2 YFSETQ. Germline trimming cut 3 bases from V and 4 bases from J; bases unmatched to any gene: 10. CDR3 length: 16 residues. The CDR3 protein is CASSYQTPQGYNEQFF. CDR3 sequence (DNA): TGCGCCAGCAGCTATCAGACACCACAGGGGTACAATGAGCAGTTCTTC.

This clone was observed once. This chain connects TRBV29-1 to TRBJ2-1, with 11 bases fitting TRBD1. The V segment lost 5 bases and the J segment 3 bases; nucleotides outside the gene matches: 9. CDR1 and CDR2 from the germline V gene are SQVTM and ANQGSEA. There are 16 residues in the CDR3. The CDR3 nucleotides are TGCAGCGTTCCCGGGGAGGGGACAGGGGGCTACAATGAGCAGTTCTTC. As protein: CSVPGEGTGGYNEQFF.